What follows are 24 T cell receptor beta chains derived from one specimen sequenced in a study of shared clonotypes between healthy human individuals. The assay was immunoSEQ multiplex PCR, and TCRdb's table has in-frame clones only and misses some. This repertoire shows over 400,000 clones, roughly 95% found once; its top ten account for about 0.064%. The sample was naive CD4+ T cells sorted from blood. Subset here: CD45RA+ positively selected. The receptors were gathered from a woman in her thirties in good health.

The gene calls are TRBV30 and TRBJ2-1, with D perhaps assigned TRBD1 or TRBD2 (5 bases each). The CDR3 has 17 amino acids. CDR1 is GTSNPN, CDR2 SVGIG, per germline (reference sequence). Trimming took off 0 bases at V and 4 bases at J, with 19 bases between the two ends. The CDR3 reads CAWSVRGWGQQYNEQFF. The DNA of the CDR3 is TGTGCCTGGAGTGTACGGGGCTGGGGCCAGCAGTACAATGAGCAGTTCTTC. Full variable domain (missing parts from reference TRBV30 and TRBJ2-1): SQTIHQWPATLVQPVGSPLSLECTVEGTSNPNLYWYRQAAGRGLQLLFYSVGIGQISSEVPQNLSASRPQDRQFILSSKKLLLSDSGFYLCAWSVRGWGQQYNEQFFGPGTRLTVL.

V is TRBV27 and J is TRBJ2-1; D is unresolved. CDR1 and CDR2 from the germline V gene are MNHEY and SMNVEV (reference sequence). Between the trimmed V and J ends, which lost 5 bases and 7 bases, there was a span of 12 bases. This CDR3 contains 13 residues. CDR3 bases: TGTGCCAGCAGTCCTTCAATGAGAAATGAGCAGTTCTTC. This codes for CASSPSMRNEQFF.

This clone was seen once. The V and J genes are TRBV29-1 and TRBJ1-1; the D is unclear. The CDR3 extends over 10 amino acids. CDR1 SQVTM and CDR2 ANQGSEA come from the germline V gene. V was cut by 8 bases and J by 1 base, with 5 bases left in between. CDR3 sequence reads: CSQPNTEAFF. The CDR3 DNA reads as TGCAGCCAACCGAACACTGAAGCTTTCTTT.

The chain links TRBV5-1 to TRBJ2-2; possibly TRBD2 for D (6 bases). Germline lookup yields CDR1 SGHRS and CDR2 YFSETQ. V lost 0 bases to trimming and J lost 5 bases, with 14 bases between them. This CDR3 comprises 16 residues. CDR3 region: CASSLVGGGATGELFF. CDR3 DNA sequence: TGCGCCAGCAGCTTGGTCGGGGGAGGAGCGACCGGGGAGCTGTTTTTT.

The CDR3 DNA reads as TGCGCCAGCAGCAAAGGGACAGACTCGCGCACAGATACGCAGTATTTT. Amino acids: CASSKGTDSRTDTQYF. The rearrangement links TRBV5-1 to TRBJ2-3; 7 nucleotides align to TRBD1. Germline CDR1 is SGHRS and CDR2 is YFSETQ. Trimming cost V 4 bases and J 1 base; bases outside gene matches: 9. This CDR3 contains 16 residues.

The chain joins TRBV6-1 to TRBJ2-6, with D tentatively TRBD1 (6 bases). The CDR3 contains 15 residues. Per the germline V gene, CDR1 is MNHNS and CDR2 is SASEGT. V gave up 8 bases and J gave up 0 bases, with 11 bases separating them. As DNA, the CDR3 is TGTGCCAGCGGACAGCCGAGCTCTGGGGCCAACGTCCTGACTTTC. Residues: CASGQPSSGANVLTF.

This sequence joins TRBV28 and TRBJ2-7; 7 nucleotides align to TRBD2. Germline CDR1 MDHEN, CDR2 SYDVKM. The J segment lost 3 bases and the V segment lost 8 bases, leaving 10 bases of the junction unmatched. The CDR3 is made up of 14 amino acids. This chain's CDR3 is CASSVASGIYEQYF. CDR3 DNA sequence: TGTGCCAGCTCCGTCGCTAGCGGCATCTACGAGCAGTACTTC.

This clone was recorded only once. This sequence joins TRBV28 and TRBJ2-7, with D possibly matching TRBD1 (5 bases). V was trimmed by 4 bases and J by 6 bases, leaving 19 bases between them. There are 15 residues in the CDR3. Germline loops: CDR1 MDHEN, CDR2 SYDVKM. This chain's CDR3 is CASSWSWQGFGEQYF. CDR3 nucleotide sequence: TGTGCCAGCAGTTGGTCGTGGCAGGGATTTGGCGAGCAGTACTTC.

About this clone: Other DNA sequences of this sample code for an identical CDR3. The genes are TRBV7-9 and TRBJ2-3; D is uncertain. CDR1 SEHNR and CDR2 FQNEAQ come from the germline V gene (reference sequence). This CDR3 has 12 residues. V lost 1 base and J 4 bases, leaving 3 bases between the germline ends. CDR3 sequence: CASSLVADTQYF. The CDR3 DNA is TGTGCCAGCAGCTTAGTAGCAGATACGCAGTATTTT.

The rearrangement joins TRBV7-6 to TRBJ1-2; 9 nucleotides align to TRBD1. This CDR3 region has 16 residues. V was pared by 0 bases and J by 0 bases, with 2 bases of the junction left unmatched. Germline values: CDR1 SGHVS, CDR2 FNYEAQ. This CDR3 reads CASSLATGGANYGYTF. DNA for the CDR3: TGTGCCAGCAGCTTAGCGACAGGGGGAGCTAACTATGGCTACACCTTC.

This sequence joins TRBV21-1 and TRBJ2-7; the table assigns TRBD1, which was not confirmed against the DNA. TRBV21-1 is marked as a pseudogene. The CDR3 covers 15 residues. CDR3 residues: CASSAPGTVSYEQYF. As DNA, the CDR3 is TGTGCCAGCAGCGCCCCCGGGACAGTCTCCTACGAGCAGTACTTC.

The chain couples TRBV21-1 to TRBJ2-7; the D segment call TRBD1 is taken from the table without a DNA check. TRBV21-1 is labeled a pseudogene. The CDR3 totals 17 residues. CDR3 sequence (DNA): TGTGCCAGCGCCTCAGGGGAAGAGGACGAGGATTCTACGACGCAGTACTTC. It is translated as CASASGEEDEDSTTQYF.

The chain recombines TRBV6-4 with TRBJ2-4, with D maybe TRBD2 (5 bases). V gave up 10 bases and J gave up 1 base, with 11 bases separating them. The CDR3 loop spans 13 amino acids. CDR1 MRHNA and CDR2 SNTAGT come from the germline V gene. Written as DNA, the CDR3 is TGTGCCACCTATTGCGGGGCCAAAAACATTCAGTACTTC. Its protein product is CATYCGAKNIQYF.

The chain carries TRBV5-4 and TRBJ2-3; no clear D gene. The CDR3 covers 14 residues. V lost 2 bases and J lost 0, with 7 bases in between. In germline, CDR1 is SGHNT, CDR2 YYREEE (reference sequence). The CDR3 DNA is TGTGCCAGCAGCTTTTGGGGAAGCACAGATACGCAGTATTTT. This codes for CASSFWGSTDTQYF.

The chain has TRBV18 and TRBJ1-5; TRBD1 matches at 9 bases. V trimming: 5 bases; J trimming: 4 bases; junction bases outside the gene matches: 6. CDR3 length: 15 amino acids. The V gene's germline CDR1 is KGHSH and CDR2 LQKENI. CDR3 bases: TGTGCCAGCTCAAGGACAGGGACAGGGAATCAGCCCCAGCATTTT. Its translation is CASSRTGTGNQPQHF.

V gene TRBV5-6 combines with J gene TRBJ2-1; 10 nucleotides match TRBD2. The CDR3 contains 15 residues. The V segment lost 2 bases and the J segment 6 bases; nucleotides outside the gene matches: 5. Germline lookup yields CDR1 SGHDT and CDR2 YYEEEE. The CDR3 loop reads CASSLAGGTRNEQFF. The CDR3, as DNA: TGTGCCAGCAGCTTAGCGGGAGGGACGCGCAATGAGCAGTTCTTC.

This chain uses TRBV28 with TRBJ1-5; perhaps TRBD1 as D (5 bases). Trimming took 4 bases from V and 3 from J, leaving 13 bases between them. CDR3 length: 15 residues. Per germline, CDR1 MDHEN and CDR2 SYDVKM. This CDR3 is CASSSPAGYNQPQHF. The CDR3 DNA is TGTGCCAGCAGTTCCCCCGCAGGGTACAATCAGCCCCAGCATTTT.

The chain carries TRBV18 and TRBJ2-2; 9 bases agree with TRBD2. The CDR3 totals 16 residues. The V gene end was trimmed by 1 base and the J gene end by 2 bases; junction bases not matched to a gene: 2. CDR1 KGHSH and CDR2 LQKENI come from the germline V gene. The CDR3 loop is CASSPLSGRNTGELFF. Written as DNA, the CDR3 is TGTGCCAGCTCACCACTTAGCGGGAGAAACACCGGGGAGCTGTTTTTT.

A remark on this clone: Other DNA sequences in this sample translate to the same CDR3. V is TRBV30 and J is TRBJ2-5; perhaps TRBD2 as D (5 bases). The CDR3 loop spans 10 amino acids. Germline-derived CDR1 and CDR2 are GTSNPN and SVGIG (reference sequence). The ends were cut back, 5 bases at V and 5 bases at J, with 6 bases in the middle. For the CDR3, the DNA is TGTGCCTGGGGCGGGGAGACCCAGTACTTC. Protein sequence: CAWGGETQYF.

V is TRBV28 and J is TRBJ2-7; D unresolved. The CDR3 spans 17 residues. Germline CDR1 reads MDHEN; CDR2 reads SYDVKM. V lost 5 bases and J lost 2, with 22 bases in between. The CDR3 region has the DNA TGTGCCAGCAGTCACTCCGAACCTCGACGGCAGGCCTACGAGCAGTACTTC. It encodes CASSHSEPRRQAYEQYF.

The chain employs TRBV5-1 and TRBJ2-4; the D is unclear. Germline CDR1 SGHRS, CDR2 YFSETQ. V dropped 1 base and J dropped 0 bases, with 5 bases sitting between them. The CDR3 is made up of 14 amino acids. The DNA of the CDR3 is TGCGCCAGCAGCTTGCCCGAAGCCAAAAACATTCAGTACTTC. Its protein is CASSLPEAKNIQYF.

A remark on this clone: The junction departs from the called germline gene at one end, perhaps through a read error. The rearrangement links TRBV19 to TRBJ2-3; TRBD2 agrees at 8 bases. CDR1 is LNHDA and CDR2 is SQIVND in the germline V gene (reference sequence). The CDR3 has 15 residues. DNA for the CDR3: TGTGCCAGCAGTATCTCTAGGGCGGGGGGAGATACGCAGTATTTT. It translates to CASSISRAGGDTQYF.

The chain combines TRBV28 with TRBJ1-5; unclear D gene. Germline V gives CDR1 MDHEN, CDR2 SYDVKM. The V and J ends lost 5 bases and 5 bases respectively, with 4 bases between them. This CDR3 region has 11 residues. The CDR3 region is CASSAYQPQHF. CDR3 bases: TGTGCCAGCAGTGCCTATCAGCCCCAGCATTTT.

The chain links TRBV6-1 to TRBJ1-3; no clear D. This CDR3 has 12 amino acids. The germline V gene has CDR1 MNHNS and CDR2 SASEGT. V gave up 3 bases and J gave up 5 bases, with 5 bases separating them. CDR3 loop: CASSESRNTIYF. The CDR3 bases are TGTGCCAGCAGTGAGTCCAGAAACACCATATATTTT.